These T cell receptor beta chains were read from a single sample in a study of cytomegalovirus exposure and HLA in healthy donors. The data were produced by immunoSEQ multiplex PCR, yet TCRdb's version contains in-frame clones alone and is incomplete. The sample has more than 95,000 clones; roughly 73% are singletons. The material sequenced was PBMCs. These receptors all come from a man between 60 and 70 years old in good health and CMV-seropositive. The CDR3 runs from the conserved cysteine through the conserved F or W.

v_call cdr3_aa
TRBV7-3 CASSINTYSYEQYF
TRBV30 CAWSGAGGVTQYF
TRBV11-3 CASSLDSTSYGYTF
TRBV29-1 CSVEDTGTSSDEQFF
TRBV6-5 CASSYSSNGITEAFF
TRBV9 CASSVKQGGDTQYF
TRBV18 CASSPTTGGTEAFF
TRBV7-9 CASTRQGSLEGELFF
TRBV7-9 CASSLTGDEKLFF
TRBV6-5 CASSYSPGNSPLHF
TRBV2 CASSPHYEQYF
TRBV5-1 CASSSGPSTTGELFF
TRBV4-1 CASSRGRAGGYNEQFF
TRBV5-8 CASSLLGQAFNQPQHF
TRBV5-1 CASSYWSGEGEAFF
TRBV28 CASSPNRGGGTDTQYF
TRBV4-1 CASSQRGSGTEIFSYGYTF
TRBV5-5 CASSTTGRFREKLFF
TRBV7-2 CASSILDRGGYTF
TRBV6-6 CASSLDSYYGYTF
TRBV7-2 CASSATSGGAGTQYF
TRBV23-1 CASSQSDRALTADTEAFF
TRBV27 CASRATAWSYEQYF
TRBV28 CASSLDTNTEAFF
TRBV14 CASSPAGRGYTF
TRBV2 CASRRQANTGELFF
TRBV6-6 CASSWGGENNEQFF
TRBV28 CASSAPGQVFYEQYF
TRBV28 CASSNRNPNLPYGYTF
TRBV5-1 CASKERTGGYSPLHF
TRBV6-5 CASSFRTAGNTIYF
TRBV4-1 CASSQPTSGGSKNIQYF
TRBV29-1 CSVELGTGMDNEQFF
TRBV18 CASSALVQGAGTDTQYF
TRBV28 CASSLQGWYGYTF
TRBV7-2 CASSLNRGTEAFF
TRBV10-3 CAISESAAGNQPQHF
TRBV4-1 CASSQELRGQVYEQYF
TRBV11-3 CASSLAGVDEQFF
TRBV19 CASSTGTGGTYNEKLFF
TRBV19 CASRPGLGSGANVLTF
TRBV10-3 CAISESSSGNTIYF
TRBV2 CASRESREGQPQHF
TRBV6-5 CASSYSRRGTEAFF
TRBV2 CATQRANYGYTF
TRBV10-2 CASQTGGAPLHF
TRBV4-2 CASSHIGQGTAYEQYF
TRBV27 CASYSNGYEQYF
TRBV2 CASSVQIHYGYTF
TRBV25-1 CASSEAGGGNYEQYF
TRBV5-1 CASSPSRDTQYF
TRBV25-1 CASSPPRTGAVNYGYTF